Following are 22 T cell receptor beta chains from one sample sequenced in a study of read filtering for tumor transcriptome and immune sequencing. This library used roughly 370 ng RNA and molecular barcoded adaptors spanning alpha/delta and beta/gamma chains. Using its own MiXCR run on the reads, TCRdb lists one record per CDR3 protein. The data contain more than 100,000 distinct CDR3 sequences, roughly 13% of them singletons. Sequenced input: a population of CD138-negative cells sorted from bone marrow. These receptors came from a donor at least 40 years old with multiple myeloma.

This clonotype was picked up many times. The V call is TRBV29-1, the J call TRBJ2-5, with TRBD2 matching 9 bases. CDR1 and CDR2 from the germline V gene are SQVTM and ANQGSEA. This CDR3 region has 16 residues. With V trimmed by 4 bases and J by 0 bases, 9 bases remained unmatched. As DNA, the CDR3 is TGCAGCGTTGGGCTAGCGGGACCTTCGTACCAAGAGACCCAGTACTTC. Residues: CSVGLAGPSYQETQYF.

This clonotype was seen ten or more times. The V and J genes are TRBV6-1 and TRBJ2-1; 7 positions agree with TRBD2. Looked up from germline, CDR1 is MNHNS and CDR2 is SASEGT. The V and J ends lost 2 bases and 9 bases, in that order; junction bases with no gene match: 7. The CDR3 length is 14 residues. CDR3 sequence (DNA): TGTGCCAGCAGTGAAACCGGACTAGTAAGTGAGCAGTTCTTC. Protein sequence: CASSETGLVSEQFF.

This clonotype has only a few counts. A read error may be the cause here, since a much bigger clone is one base away. The chain has TRBV11-2 and TRBJ2-1; no clear D gene. The CDR3 totals 11 residues. V lost 4 bases and J 9 bases, leaving 7 bases between the germline ends. Per the germline V gene, CDR1 is SGHAT and CDR2 is FQNNGV. The CDR3 here is CASSSVGEQFF. CDR3 coding DNA: TGTGCCAGCAGCTCAGTGGGTGAGCAGTTCTTC.

This clonotype was recorded many times. This chain links TRBV20-1 with TRBJ1-4, with D possibly being TRBD1 (6 bases). The V end lost 2 bases, the J end lost 7 bases, and 20 bases lay between the germline ends. This CDR3 has 16 amino acids. Germline V gives CDR1 DFQATT, CDR2 SNEGSKA (reference sequence). CDR3 residues: CSARQVGGPWGEKLFF. CDR3 bases: TGCAGTGCTAGACAAGTCGGGGGCCCCTGGGGTGAAAAACTGTTTTTT.

This clonotype was picked up many times. The genes are TRBV6-2 or TRBV6-3 and TRBJ2-3, with TRBD2 matching over 7 bases. The germline V gene encodes CDR1 MNHEY and CDR2 SVGEGT. The junction had 5 bases not matched to a gene; V was cut back by 6 bases and J by 2 bases. This CDR3 has 14 amino acids. The CDR3 region is CASRVAGDTDTQYF. The DNA for the CDR3 is TGTGCCAGCAGGGTAGCGGGCGACACAGATACGCAGTATTTT.

As regards this clonotype: A single base separates this from a much larger clone, so it may be a read error. The chain has TRBV30 and TRBJ2-5; D is unresolved. Germline V gene lookup returns CDR1 GTSNPN and CDR2 SVGIG (reference sequence). The CDR3 sequence is 12 residues long. V lost 2 bases and J lost 5, with 9 bases in between. CDR3 loop: CAWSSSWETQYF. CDR3 nucleotides: TGTGCCTGGAGTAGCAGTTGGGAGACCCAGTACTTC.

In its sample, this clonotype was seen many times. The V call is TRBV24-1, the J call TRBJ1-2; 7 bases agree with TRBD1. Germline V gene sequence: CDR1 KGHDR, CDR2 SFDVKD. After removal of 0 bases from V and 4 bases from J, the junction contained 1 base not matched to a gene. CDR3 length: 14 residues. The CDR3 loop reads CATSDLYRGYGYTF. The CDR3 DNA reads TGTGCCACCAGTGATTTGTACAGGGGCTATGGCTACACCTTC.

With regard to this clonotype: Since a much larger clone is just one base distant, this may be a read error. The chain carries TRBV12-3 or TRBV12-4 and TRBJ2-5; D may be TRBD2 (6 bases). The CDR3 loop spans 14 amino acids. The CDR3 DNA follows: TGTGCCGGCAGTTTATCTAGCGTCCAAGAGACCCAGTACTTC. This sequence encodes CAGSLSSVQETQYF.

This clonotype was counted many times. The chain recombines TRBV5-1 with TRBJ1-1; D unresolved. The V gene lost 0 bases and the J gene lost 3 bases, with 12 bases spanning the gap. The CDR3 spans 15 residues. Germline loops: CDR1 SGHRS, CDR2 YFSETQ. This chain's CDR3 is CASSLAIRGDTEAFF. CDR3 in DNA: TGCGCCAGCAGCTTGGCTATCAGAGGTGACACTGAAGCTTTCTTT.

This clonotype was recorded many times. The CDR3 protein is CASSPRLAGGIPYEQYF. Written as DNA, the CDR3 is TGTGCCAGCAGCCCAAGACTAGCGGGAGGGATCCCCTACGAGCAGTACTTC. The rearrangement uses TRBV7-9 and TRBJ2-7; 14 bases match TRBD2. The CDR3 has 17 amino acids. CDR1 and CDR2 from the germline V gene are SEHNR and FQNEAQ (reference sequence). J lost 2 bases, V lost 5 bases, and 8 bases had no gene match. Filled out from reference TRBV7-9 and TRBJ2-7, the complete variable domain reads DTGVSQNPRHKITKRGQNVTFRCDPISEHNRLYWYRQTLGQGPEFLTYFQNEAQLEKSRLLSDRFSAERPKGSFSTLEIQRTEQGDSAMYLCASSPRLAGGIPYEQYFGPGTRLTVT.

This clonotype was detected many times. The rearrangement uses TRBV5-1 and TRBJ1-6, with D uncertain. In germline, CDR1 is SGHRS, CDR2 YFSETQ. Trimming cost V 0 bases and J 0 bases, with 7 bases left between them. This CDR3 is built from 16 residues. CDR3 amino acids: CASSLVWSSYNSPLHF. DNA for the CDR3: TGCGCCAGCAGCTTGGTATGGAGCTCCTATAATTCACCCCTCCACTTT.

This clonotype occurred a few times. It may be a read error: a sequence one base away is much more abundant. This chain uses TRBV5-1 with TRBJ2-7; a weak D match, TRBD1 (6 bases). The CDR3 has 15 amino acids. The germline V gene encodes CDR1 SGHRS and CDR2 YFSETQ. V dropped 4 bases and J dropped 3 bases, with 17 bases sitting between them. This CDR3 is CASSISTGGYYEQYF. The CDR3 coding sequence is TGCGCCAGCAGCATCTCGACAGGCGGTTACTACGAGCAGTACTTC.

This clonotype appeared many times. The chain links TRBV15 to TRBJ2-5; 8 bases line up with TRBD1. The germline gives CDR1 LNHNV, CDR2 YYDKDF (reference sequence). Trimming cost V 3 bases and J 4 bases; bases outside gene matches: 13. This CDR3 is built from 17 residues. This CDR3 is CATSRTRGRGRPETQYF. The CDR3 DNA follows: TGTGCCACCAGCAGGACAAGGGGCAGGGGGCGACCAGAGACCCAGTACTTC.

There are many counts of this clonotype. The CDR3 is CASSLRTSGVSYEQYF. CDR3 nucleotides: TGTGCCAGCAGTTTAAGGACTAGCGGGGTCTCCTACGAGCAGTACTTC. This chain joins TRBV28 and TRBJ2-7, with 12 bases matching TRBD2. The CDR3 runs to 16 residues. With V trimmed by 2 bases and J by 0 bases, 2 bases remained unmatched. Germline-derived CDR1 and CDR2 are MDHEN and SYDVKM.

There are a few counts of this clonotype. V gene TRBV13 combines with J gene TRBJ2-3; TRBD2 matches 9 bases. V lost 0 bases and J lost 2; bases outside the gene matches: 9. The CDR3 consists of 18 residues. Germline assignment: CDR1 PRHDT and CDR2 FYEKMQ (reference sequence). The CDR3 DNA is TGTGCCAGCAGCTTAGGCCTGGGACTAGCAGACTTCACAGATACGCAGTATTTT. Encoded protein: CASSLGLGLADFTDTQYF. The entire variable domain, with the rest obtained from reference TRBV13 and TRBJ2-3, is as follows: AAGVIQSPRHLIKEKRETATLKCYPIPRHDTVYWYQQGPGQDPQFLISFYEKMQSDKGSIPDRFSAQQFSDYHSELNMSSLELGDSALYFCASSLGLGLADFTDTQYFGPGTRLTVL.

This clonotype occurred many times. The rearrangement links TRBV7-2 to TRBJ2-1, with TRBD2 matching over 11 bases. This CDR3 is built from 17 residues. Germline lookup yields CDR1 SGHTA and CDR2 FQGNSA. The V and J ends lost 3 bases and 8 bases, in that order; junction bases with no gene match: 12. The CDR3 sequence is CASSFPGLAGAGYEQFF. The CDR3 coding sequence is TGTGCCAGCAGCTTCCCAGGACTAGCGGGCGCCGGGTATGAGCAGTTCTTC.

This clonotype has only a few counts. One end of the junction varies from germline; a read error may be responsible. DNA for the CDR3: TGCGCCAGCGGCCAAGATTCGCTAGCGGCGAACACCGGGGAGCTGTTTTTT. Translated: CASGQDSLAANTGELFF. The chain couples TRBV4-1 to TRBJ2-2; 7 nucleotides agree with TRBD2. Germline V gene data show CDR1 as MGHRA and CDR2 as YSYEKL. The length of the CDR3 is 17 residues.

In its sample, this clonotype was seen many times. This chain's CDR3 is CASSIRRSTDTQYF. The CDR3 DNA sequence: TGTGCCAGTAGTATTCGGAGAAGCACAGATACGCAGTATTTT. The chain links TRBV19 to TRBJ2-3; D is ambiguous. The ends were cut back, 3 bases at V and 0 bases at J, with 7 bases in the middle. Germline CDR1 is LNHDA and CDR2 is SQIVND (reference sequence). This CDR3 contains 14 residues.

This clonotype came up many times. CDR3 sequence reads: CASSLLPSGALDNEQFF. The DNA of the CDR3 is TGTGCCAGCAGCTTATTGCCTAGCGGGGCCCTAGACAATGAGCAGTTCTTC. The chain carries TRBV7-9 and TRBJ2-1; 9 bases map to TRBD2. Germline V lookup: CDR1 SEHNR, CDR2 FQNEAQ (reference sequence). This CDR3 has 17 amino acids. V gave up 2 bases and J gave up 5 bases; unmatched junction bases: 10.

This chain links TRBV20-1 with TRBJ2-1, with 10 bases identical to TRBD2. J was trimmed by 5 bases and V by 3 bases; bases with no gene match: 10. CDR3 length: 16 amino acids. Looked up from germline, CDR1 is DFQATT and CDR2 is SNEGSKA (reference sequence). Written as DNA, the CDR3 is TGCAGTGCTAGGCCCCCAAGCGGGAGGGGCCACAATGAGCAGTTCTTC. Its protein product is CSARPPSGRGHNEQFF.

This clonotype has a count of ten or more. The DNA of the CDR3 is TGTGCCAGCAGTTACATTCCACCGGGCCTAACTTACGAGCAGTACTTC. This encodes CASSYIPPGLTYEQYF. The V gene is TRBV6-6, the J gene TRBJ2-7; D unclear. The CDR3 has 16 amino acids. Germline V gene data show CDR1 as MNHNY and CDR2 as SVGAGI (reference sequence). Trimming stripped 2 bases from V and 4 bases from J, with 18 bases between.

This clonotype was found many times. The gene calls are TRBV7-2 and TRBJ2-1, with 7 bases aligning to TRBD2. Germline trimming cut 0 bases from V and 9 bases from J; bases unmatched to any gene: 2. The CDR3 has 13 amino acids. Germline CDR1 and CDR2: SGHTA and FQGNSA. CDR3 loop: CASSLARGTEQFF. The CDR3 nucleotides are TGTGCCAGCAGCTTAGCGCGGGGGACTGAGCAGTTCTTC.